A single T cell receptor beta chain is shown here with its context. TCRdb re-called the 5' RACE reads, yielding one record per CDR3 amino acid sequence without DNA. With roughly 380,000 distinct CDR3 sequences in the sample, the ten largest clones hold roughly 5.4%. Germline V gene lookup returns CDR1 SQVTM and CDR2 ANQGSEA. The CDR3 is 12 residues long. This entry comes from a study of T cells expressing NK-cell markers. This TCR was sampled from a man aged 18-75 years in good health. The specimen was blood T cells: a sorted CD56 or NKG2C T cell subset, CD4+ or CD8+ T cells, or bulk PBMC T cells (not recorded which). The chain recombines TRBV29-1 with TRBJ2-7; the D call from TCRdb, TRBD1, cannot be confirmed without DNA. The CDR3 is CSVGRQGYREYF.